The sequence of this T cell receptor (beta chain) was determined in a study of T cell responses to AZD1222 COVID-19 vaccine (dated by TCRdb to 2020 to 2022). With respect to the entire study: AZD1222 recipients given second doses at about 4 weeks or at about 12 weeks were pooled, since spike-specific TCR depth and breadth were not found to differ between the two schedules. TCR sequencing was performed for fewer than 250 trial participants, of whom 200 to 220 were given two doses of AZD1222 and roughly 25 were given two doses of MenACWY control vaccine. Trial participants were enrolled by age into 18-55, 56-69 and 70-plus year subgroups, with approximately 150, 28 and 58 TCR-sequenced participants respectively.

As concerns this clone: There is no known antigen for this receptor. No base qualities exist here, and no much larger clone lies one base off it.

Findings and caveats that apply to the study as a whole: Participants were mostly white British, with more females than males. The authors suggested clonal diversity may have been underestimated. In the small 56-69-year group, the increase in depth fell short of significance, most likely because of low power. Reportedly, close to half of the unique spike-specific TCRs recognized epitopes lying outside the regions that are mutated in the B.1.351 and B.1.1.7 variants. Conclusions about previously exposed vaccinees are limited, since just 6 or 7 AZD1222 recipients were seropositive for SARS-CoV-2 at baseline. Spike-specific TCR breadth and depth rose significantly after two AZD1222 doses compared with day 0 and with MenACWY recipients. No day 14 peak-response samples were available, so repertoires were characterized only after the peak T cell response. The whole spike protein was spanned by vaccine-associated CD4 TCRs, and dominant responses were seen in regions 160-218 and 743-854.

The time point label on this specimen signifies: baseline before first vaccination. The vaccinee samples were drawn from two UK trials, COV001 and COV002, one of which was a single-blind randomized controlled phase 2/3 trial testing AZD1222 (ChAdOx1 nCoV-19) in healthy adults. For TCRbeta chain sequencing, PBMC samples from trial participants were taken at day 0 and at day 28 after the second dose. CDR1 LGHDT and CDR2 YNNKEL are derived from the germline V gene (reference sequence). Including cysteine and phenylalanine, the CDR3 has 15 amino acids. The DNA shown is the 45-base CDR3, in frame from base 1. V sheds 1 base and J sheds 2 bases, leaving 11 bases between their ends. The CDR3 regions of human TCRbeta chains were subjected to immunosequencing. On the study's bioinformatics: Repertoire TCRs were matched against a reference library of SARS-CoV-2-specific TCRs generated with the MIRA antigen-specificity platform. Breadth meant the fraction of unique TCRs that were SARS-CoV-2-associated, whereas depth meant the fraction of total T cells that were SARS-CoV-2-associated. Using the MIRA data, each spike-specific TCR was mapped to the spike region that the TCR reacts to and placed in a CD4 or CD8 class. Log10-transformed breadth and depth values were compared by one-way ANOVA with Sidak's multiple comparisons tests. TCRdb took over this immuneACCESS table, retaining in-frame rearrangements with V and J assigned. Such tables are incomplete; in checked studies, under half of the missing clones stem from an unresolved V gene, and the remainder is unexplained. The V and J calls and clone size were taken over from that table, and D and trimming were inferred from the DNA. This sample has 150,000 to 200,000 clones in its table, and 70% to 90% of those were observed once. 1.5% to 2% of the sample lies in the top ten.

The input for sequencing was peripheral blood, taken on day 0 of AZD1222 vaccination. The chain uses TRBV3-1 (or the pseudogene TRBV3-2) and TRBJ2-5; a tentative D call is TRBD1 (6 bases match). This sequence was found in an adult in good health. The DNA sequence follows: TGTGCCAGCAGCCAAGGATTGGGGGCGCAAGAGACCCAGTACTTC. It codes for CASSQGLGAQETQYF.